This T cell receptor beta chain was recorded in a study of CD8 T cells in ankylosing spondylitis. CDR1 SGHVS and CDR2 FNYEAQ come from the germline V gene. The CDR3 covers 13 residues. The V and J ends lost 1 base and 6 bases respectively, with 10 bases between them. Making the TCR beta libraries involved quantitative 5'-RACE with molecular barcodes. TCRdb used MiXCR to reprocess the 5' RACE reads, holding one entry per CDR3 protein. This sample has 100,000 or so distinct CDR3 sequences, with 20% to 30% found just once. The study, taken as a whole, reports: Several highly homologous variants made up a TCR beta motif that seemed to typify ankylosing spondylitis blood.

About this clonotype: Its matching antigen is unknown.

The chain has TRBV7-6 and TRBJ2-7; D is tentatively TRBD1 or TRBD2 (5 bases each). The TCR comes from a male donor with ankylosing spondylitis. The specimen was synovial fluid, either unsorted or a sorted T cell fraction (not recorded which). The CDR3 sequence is CASSLVTRGEQYF. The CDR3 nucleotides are TGTGCCAGCAGCTTAGTAACGAGGGGCGAGCAGTACTTC.